This is a list of T cell receptor beta chains from one sample in a study of response to subunit inactivated influenza vaccine. Via MiXCR, TCRdb re-called the RT-PCR reads, giving one row per CDR3 protein. The sample gives some 850,000 distinct CDR3 sequences, 18% of which show up once; about a tenth is in the top ten. Here the sequenced sample was PBMCs from blood, taken more than 4 days after vaccination. The receptor set was obtained from a man aged 45 to 65 who received an inactivated influenza vaccine. CDR3s include the opening cysteine and the closing phenylalanine or tryptophan. A D gene is named only where the DNA matches it firmly. A row's size may be missing; if present it is once, few, many or a size class.

abundance	v_gene	d_gene	j_gene	CDR3nt	CDR3aa
few	TRBV20-1	TRBD2	TRBJ2-3	TGCAGTGCTAGAGATCCTAGCGGGGGCGCACATCATCGGGATACGCAGTATTTT	CSARDPSGGAHHRDTQYF
few	TRBV7-2	-	TRBJ2-3	TGTGCCAGCAGCTTGCAGGGACAAGATACGCAGTATTTT	CASSLQGQDTQYF
few	TRBV20-1	TRBD1	TRBJ2-1	TGCAGTGCACTCAACTCGGGACAGGACAATGAGCAGTTCTTC	CSALNSGQDNEQFF
-	TRBV20-1	-	TRBJ1-2	TGCAGTGCAACAGGGACCCCAACGGGCTACACCTTC	CSATGTPTGYTF
many	TRBV7-8	-	TRBJ2-5	TGTGCCAGCAGCCCAGACATAGGGGGTACTGAGACCCAGTACTTC	CASSPDIGGTETQYF
few	TRBV29-1	TRBD2	TRBJ2-1	TGCAGCGTTGAGCTACTAGCGGGCCTAGACAATGAGCAGTTCTTC	CSVELLAGLDNEQFF
-	TRBV5-6	TRBD1	TRBJ1-6	TGTGCCAGCTGCTTGCCGGGACAGTATAATTCACCCCTCCACTTT	CASCLPGQYNSPLHF
few	TRBV27	TRBD1	TRBJ1-1	TGTGCCAGCAGTTTATCGGGGACAGGAATTTTGAACACTGAAGCTTTCTTT	CASSLSGTGILNTEAFF
-	TRBV29-1	TRBD2	TRBJ2-7	TGCAGCGTACTAGCGGGAGACCTCTCCTACGAGCAGTACTTC	CSVLAGDLSYEQYF
-	TRBV7-9	TRBD2	TRBJ2-3	TGTGCCAGCAGCTTGGCGGGGGGGATCACAGATACGCAGTATTTT	CASSLAGGITDTQYF
few	TRBV12-3/TRBV12-4	-	TRBJ2-2	TGTGCCAGCAGTTCACCGACAGAGACCGGGGAGCTGTTTTTT	CASSSPTETGELFF
-	TRBV11-2	TRBD1	TRBJ1-6	TGTGCCAGCAGCTTCTTTGGAGCGACAGGGGGGGTAGCGTTCTATAATTCACCCCTCCACTTT	CASSFFGATGGVAFYNSPLHF
few	TRBV12-3/TRBV12-4	-	TRBJ1-1	TGTGCCAGCAGTCCCAGCGGGGCTAAGGAAGCTTTCTTT	CASSPSGAKEAFF
-	TRBV4-2	TRBD2	TRBJ2-3	TGTGCCAGCAGCCAAGATTTAAGCGGGGGGGCGAGAGATACGCAGTATTTT	CASSQDLSGGARDTQYF
-	TRBV7-6	-	TRBJ2-7	TGTGCCAGCAGCCAGGACGGGGACAAGTCCTACGAGCAGTACTTC	CASSQDGDKSYEQYF
few	TRBV24-1	TRBD2	TRBJ2-2	TGTGCCACCAGTGATTGGACTAGCGGGAGGGCCGGGGAGCTGTTTTTT	CATSDWTSGRAGELFF
many	TRBV10-2	-	TRBJ1-2	TGCGCCAGCAGTGAGAAGCGCGGGAGTTCTAACTATGGCTACACCTTC	CASSEKRGSSNYGYTF
few	TRBV20-1	TRBD2	TRBJ2-5	TGCAGTGCTAGAGAGGGGACTAGCGGGAAAGAGACCCAGTACTTC	CSAREGTSGKETQYF
many	TRBV5-5	-	TRBJ1-6	TGTGCCAGCAGCTTTACGGCGAATTCACCCCTCCACTTT	CASSFTANSPLHF
once	TRBV12-3/TRBV12-4	-	TRBJ2-7	TGTGCCAGCACAGACTTTTCCCTCTCCTACGAGCAGTACTTC	CASTDFSLSYEQYF
-	TRBV9	-	TRBJ2-3	TGTGCCAGCAGCCCCAGTGCTCCTAGCACAGATACGCAGTATTTT	CASSPSAPSTDTQYF
few	TRBV5-1	-	TRBJ2-1	TGCGCCAGCCGACTGACGGTAACTGTTAATGAGCAGTTCTTC	CASRLTVTVNEQFF
few	TRBV7-2	-	TRBJ2-7	TGTGCCAGCAGCCCCCCGGGTCTCCAGGGTTACGAGCAGTACTTC	CASSPPGLQGYEQYF
many	TRBV20-1	-	TRBJ2-1	TGCAGTGCTAGAGATGGTGGGGCAGGACCTGCACGCGGGCAGTTCTTC	CSARDGGAGPARGQFF
many	TRBV10-3	TRBD1	TRBJ2-5	TGTGCCATCAGATCGGACAGGGTAGAGACCCAGTACTTC	CAIRSDRVETQYF
many	TRBV27	-	TRBJ2-7	TGTGCCAGCAGTTTCTTGGGGAACGAGCAGTACTTC	CASSFLGNEQYF
-	TRBV20-1	-	TRBJ2-4	TGCAGTGCTTGGGGACTAGCCAAAAACATTCAGTACTTC	CSAWGLAKNIQYF
few	TRBV4-1	-	TRBJ2-7	TGCGCCAGCAGCCGAGGATTCCGCAGTAACGAGCAGTACTTC	CASSRGFRSNEQYF
-	TRBV6-2/TRBV6-3	TRBD1	TRBJ1-1	TGTGCCAGCAGACCAGACAGGGCGAGAATGAACACTGAAGCTTTCTTT	CASRPDRARMNTEAFF
many	TRBV15	-	TRBJ2-3	TGTGCCACCAGCAGAGATTACCGGGGCACAGATACGCAGTATTTT	CATSRDYRGTDTQYF
many	TRBV30	-	TRBJ2-7	TGTGCCTGGAGCGGGACTCTGAGGCCCTACGAGCAGTACTTC	CAWSGTLRPYEQYF
few	TRBV20-1	-	TRBJ2-5	TGCAGTGCCGAAGAACTAGGTCCCAAGGAGACCCAGTACTTC	CSAEELGPKETQYF
few	TRBV15	-	TRBJ1-1	TGTGCCACCAGCACGCGACAGGTTACGAACACTGAAGCTTTCTTT	CATSTRQVTNTEAFF
-	TRBV15	-	TRBJ2-3	TGTGCCACCAGCAGAGACCCCAACCTGGGGGATACGCAGTATTTT	CATSRDPNLGDTQYF
-	TRBV20-1	-	TRBJ2-1	TGCAGTGCTACCCCATCTATGGTCCATGAGCAGTTCTTC	CSATPSMVHEQFF
many	TRBV12-3/TRBV12-4	TRBD2	TRBJ2-1	TGTGCCAGCAGGGGCTTCGGGACTAGCCTATCCTACAATGAGCAGTTCTTC	CASRGFGTSLSYNEQFF
few	TRBV20-1	-	TRBJ1-3	TGCAGTGCTAGGCAGTTAGCCTCTGGAAACACCATATATTTT	CSARQLASGNTIYF
few	TRBV10-3	TRBD1	TRBJ1-4	TGTGCCACCAGGACAGGGTCAACTGCTAATGAAAAACTGTTTTTT	CATRTGSTANEKLFF
many	TRBV4-3	-	TRBJ2-7	TGCGCCAGCAGCCAGGTGATGGGGTCTGGAACCTACGAGCAGTACTTC	CASSQVMGSGTYEQYF
once	TRBV7-6	-	TRBJ2-7	TGTGCCAGCAGCGATACTACAGGGTTAGGCTTCTACGAGCAGTACTTC	CASSDTTGLGFYEQYF
few	TRBV20-1	TRBD2	TRBJ2-1	TGCAGTGCTAGAGATACGAGGCTAGCGGGAGTTCATGAGCAGTTCTTC	CSARDTRLAGVHEQFF
few	TRBV4-3	-	TRBJ2-5	TGCGCCAGCAGCCCCCAAGGGGTAAAGGGGGAGACCCAGTACTTC	CASSPQGVKGETQYF
many	TRBV29-1	-	TRBJ2-1	TGCAGCGTTGTGGTGGTAACTGAGCAGTTCTTC	CSVVVVTEQFF
few	TRBV6-6	-	TRBJ1-5	TGTGCCAGCAGTACCGATCAGCCCCAGCATTTT	CASSTDQPQHF
-	TRBV20-1	-	TRBJ1-2	TGCAGTGCTGGCGGACAGACGAACTATGGCTACACCTTC	CSAGGQTNYGYTF
few	TRBV20-1	TRBD1	TRBJ1-6	TGCAGTGCTAGGGAGACAGGGGTCACCTATAATTCACCCCTCCACTTT	CSARETGVTYNSPLHF
-	TRBV29-1	-	TRBJ2-3	TGCAGCGTTGAAGTGGCAGATACGCAGTATTTT	CSVEVADTQYF
few	TRBV24-1	-	TRBJ2-1	TGTGCCACCAGTGACCCCCTGAGCTCCTACAATGAGCAGTTCTTC	CATSDPLSSYNEQFF
-	TRBV5-5	TRBD1	TRBJ1-2	TGTGCCAGCAGCCAGACAGGGCTGGAAGGCTACACCTTC	CASSQTGLEGYTF
few	TRBV29-1	-	TRBJ2-7	TGCAGCGTTGAAGATTTCGACTACGAGCAGTACTTC	CSVEDFDYEQYF
-	TRBV5-5	-	TRBJ1-4	TGTGCCAGCAGCGACATGCTTGTCTCAACTAATGAAAAACTGTTTTTT	CASSDMLVSTNEKLFF
many	TRBV5-1	TRBD1	TRBJ2-7	TGCGCCAGCAGCTTGGGTGGGACAGCGAACTACGAGCAGTACTTC	CASSLGGTANYEQYF